This T cell receptor (beta chain) was obtained from a study of early T cells in non-severe SARS-CoV-2 infection (dated by TCRdb to about 2021). Looking at the study overall: TCR sequencing used bulk RNA from unsorted whole blood, so alpha and beta chains could not be paired.

A case-control design nested within a healthcare worker cohort in London, UK, was used, with weekly nasopharyngeal swab PCR tests and blood sampling performed. Healthcare workers were recruited during the week of the UK lockdown, between 23 and 31 March 2020, and followed weekly for up to about 15 weeks. A word on this clonotype: The antigen it binds to is not known. Within one base of it there is no much larger clone, and no base qualities were kept.

The germline V gene gives CDR1 as SGHNT and CDR2 as YENEEA. Including cysteine and phenylalanine, the CDR3 has 14 amino acids. The retained sequence is limited to the CDR3, 42 bases, with the frame set at the first base. V is reduced by 1 base and J by 3 bases, leaving a spacing of 6 bases between them. Study-level results and caveats: Matching against VDJdb was skewed toward anti-spike CD8 responses, likely underestimated virus-specific expansions, and missed private and CD4 specificities.

Library generation was performed with 5' RACE. The sequencer listed for this sample is NextSeq 500. Unique molecular identifiers were attached to individual cDNA molecules in the TCR library protocol so that sequencing error and PCR bias could be corrected. Both TCR alpha and beta chains were sequenced, and tight co-correlation was observed between alpha and beta sequence abundances in each sample. From the authors' description of their analysis: Decombinator V4 was used to perform V gene, J gene and CDR3 annotation of TCR sequences. Expanded TCRs were defined as changing significantly between any two time points under a Poisson model with p below 0.0001. TCR abundances were normalised to the total number of TCRs sequenced per sample and expressed as counts per million. TRAV1-2 paired with TRAJ12, TRAJ20 or TRAJ33 defined MAIT TCRs, while TRAV10 paired with TRAJ18 defined iNKT TCRs. VDJdb, accessed on 1 November 2021, was searched for TCRs annotated for CMV, EBV and SARS-CoV-2, and TCRs annotated for more than one antigen were excluded. TCRdb passed the public sequencing reads through fastp at Q25 and MiXCR, retaining productive beta sequences. Under each unique CDR3 protein, matching rows form one entry showing the most common genes and DNA. The V and J calls here are based on TCRdb, not the publication. This sample has approximately 47,000 distinct CDR3 sequences in its table, and approximately 6% of those were observed once. Approximately 6.3% of the sample lies in the top ten.

The sequence was obtained from an adult who was a healthcare worker with PCR-confirmed SARS-CoV-2 infection or an uninfected control (not recorded which). The sequencing used whole blood, collected at baseline. The chain is made from TRBV11-3 and TRBJ2-2; the D gene lacks a confident call. The bases are TGTGCCAGCAGCTTAGGATCGTACACCGGGGAGCTGTTTTTT. It is translated as CASSLGSYTGELFF.